The 5 T cell receptor beta chains listed next were all sequenced from one sample in a study of blood T cell repertoires in COVID-19. The table came from immunoSEQ multiplex PCR; TCRdb's copy has only in-frame clones and leaves some out. This table has tens of thousands of clones, 70% to 90% appearing once. The sequenced material came from peripheral blood. The receptor source for this set is a man aged 40-49 years with acute or convalescent COVID-19.

The V gene is TRBV4-1, the J gene TRBJ2-3; maybe TRBD2 (6 bases). The CDR3 has 17 amino acids. Trimming shortened V by 6 bases and J by 1 base, and 20 bases separated the two germline ends. Per the germline V gene, CDR1 is MGHRA and CDR2 is YSYEKL. CDR3 nucleotide sequence: TGCGCCAGCAGTCCCACCCTGTGGGGGGAACGCACAGATACGCAGTATTTT. Translating gives CASSPTLWGERTDTQYF.

The chain carries TRBV28 and TRBJ1-1, with D perhaps matching TRBD1 (6 bases). Germline assignment: CDR1 MDHEN and CDR2 SYDVKM. Trimming left V 10 bases short and J 5 bases short, with 14 bases between. This CDR3 is 12 amino acids long. The CDR3 is CAIQGFGTEAFF. CDR3 sequence (DNA): TGTGCCATCCAGGGGTTTGGGACTGAAGCTTTCTTT.

The CDR3 reads CASSYSNSRNTEAFF. DNA for the CDR3: TGTGCCAGCAGTTACTCAAACAGCAGGAACACTGAAGCTTTCTTT. The gene calls are TRBV6-6 and TRBJ1-1; D not resolved. V lost 0 bases and J lost 1, with 9 bases in between. The CDR3 extends over 15 amino acids. The germline V gene encodes CDR1 MNHNY and CDR2 SVGAGI (reference sequence).

There are a few counts of this clone. The gene calls are TRBV11-2 and TRBJ2-7; 9 bases agree with TRBD1. Trimming took 1 base from V and 3 from J; bases not matched to a gene: 1. Germline values: CDR1 SGHAT, CDR2 FQNNGV. CDR3 size: 14 residues. The chain's CDR3 is CASSLGGQGYEQYF. The CDR3 nucleotides read TGTGCCAGCAGCTTAGGGGGACAGGGCTACGAGCAGTACTTC.

This chain uses TRBV6-5 with TRBJ1-2, with TRBD1 matching over 7 bases. This CDR3 region has 14 residues. CDR1 and CDR2 from the germline V gene are MNHEY and SVGAGI. J lost 5 bases, V lost 6 bases, and 9 bases had no gene match. The CDR3 region has the DNA TGTGCCAGCAGAAGAGGACAGGAGGAATATGGCTACACCTTC. This codes for CASRRGQEEYGYTF.